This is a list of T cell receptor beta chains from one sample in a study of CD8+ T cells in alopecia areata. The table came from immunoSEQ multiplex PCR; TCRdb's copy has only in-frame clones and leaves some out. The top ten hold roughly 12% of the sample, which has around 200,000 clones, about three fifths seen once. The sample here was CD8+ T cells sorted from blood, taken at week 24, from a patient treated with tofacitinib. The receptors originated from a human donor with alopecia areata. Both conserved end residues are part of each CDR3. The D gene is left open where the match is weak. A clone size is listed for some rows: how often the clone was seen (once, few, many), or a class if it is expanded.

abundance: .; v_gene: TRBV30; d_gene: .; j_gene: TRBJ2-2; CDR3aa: CAWSEGPGELFF; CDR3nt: TGTGCCTGGAGTGAGGGGCCCGGGGAGCTGTTTTTT
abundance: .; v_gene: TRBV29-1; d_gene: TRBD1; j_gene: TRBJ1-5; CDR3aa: CSVATGGQPQHF; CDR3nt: TGCAGCGTTGCGACAGGGGGTCAGCCCCAGCATTTT
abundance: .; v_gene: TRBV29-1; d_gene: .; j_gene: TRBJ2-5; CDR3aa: CSVKDQGGPQETQYF; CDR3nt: TGCAGCGTCAAAGACCAGGGGGGACCTCAAGAGACCCAGTACTTC
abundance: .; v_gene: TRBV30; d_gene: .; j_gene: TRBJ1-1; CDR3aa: CAWSVLGGAEAFF; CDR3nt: TGTGCCTGGAGTGTACTGGGTGGGGCTGAAGCTTTCTTT
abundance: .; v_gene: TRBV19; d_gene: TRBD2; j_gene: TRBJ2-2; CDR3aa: CASTLGAGVISGELFF; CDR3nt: TGTGCCAGTACCCTCGGAGCGGGGGTTATATCGGGGGAGCTGTTTTTT
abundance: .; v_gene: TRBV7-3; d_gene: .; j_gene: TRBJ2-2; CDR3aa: CASSLRGFTGELFF; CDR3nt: TGTGCCAGCAGCTTAAGGGGGTTCACCGGGGAGCTGTTTTTT
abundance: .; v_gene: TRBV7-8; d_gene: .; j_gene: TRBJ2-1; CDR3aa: CASSSHGSSYNEQFF; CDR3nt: TGTGCCAGCAGCTCCCACGGGAGCTCCTACAATGAGCAGTTCTTC
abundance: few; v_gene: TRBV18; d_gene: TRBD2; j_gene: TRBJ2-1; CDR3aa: CASSPSGGILDEQFF; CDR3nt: TGTGCCAGCTCACCGTCCGGGGGGATCTTGGATGAGCAGTTCTTC
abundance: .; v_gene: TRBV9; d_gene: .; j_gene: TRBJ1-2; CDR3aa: CASSVGSNYGYTF; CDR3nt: TGTGCCAGCAGCGTAGGTTCTAACTATGGCTACACCTTC
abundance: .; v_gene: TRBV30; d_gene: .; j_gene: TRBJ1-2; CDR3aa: CAWSVTNNGYTF; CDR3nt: TGTGCCTGGAGTGTAACCAACAATGGCTACACCTTC
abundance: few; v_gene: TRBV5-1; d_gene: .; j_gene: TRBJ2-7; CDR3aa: CASSSRDEQYF; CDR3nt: TGCGCCAGCAGCAGCCGGGACGAGCAGTACTTC
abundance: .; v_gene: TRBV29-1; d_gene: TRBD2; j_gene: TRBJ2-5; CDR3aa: CSAEGRGATQYF; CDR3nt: TGCAGCGCAGAAGGGCGGGGGGCGACCCAGTACTTC
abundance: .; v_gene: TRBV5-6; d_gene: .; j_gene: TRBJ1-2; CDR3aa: CASSPGSAVANYGYTF; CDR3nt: TGTGCCAGCAGCCCTGGATCGGCAGTTGCTAACTATGGCTACACCTTC
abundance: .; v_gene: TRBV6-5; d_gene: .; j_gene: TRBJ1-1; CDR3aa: CASMKDNTDAFF; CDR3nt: TGTGCCAGCATGAAGGACAACACTGATGCTTTCTTT